Below, 2 T cell receptor beta chains from the same sample are listed, as sequenced in a study of vaccination effects on CD4 cells after COVID-19. TCRdb keeps only in-frame clones here, not all; method: immunoSEQ multiplex PCR. The sample records tens of thousands of clones, roughly 81% being singletons. These receptors have no identified antigens. Between days 9 and 10 of culture, CD4+ T cells were separated out. Each participant was given two doses of one vaccine (BNT162b2 or mRNA-1273). This specimen was CD4+ T cells from PBMCs cultured without peptide, taken after COVID-19 vaccination. These receptors were collected from a human donor who received a COVID-19 vaccine.

V and J are TRBV28 and TRBJ1-2, with TRBD1 matching 7 bases. The CDR3 is 12 residues long. The germline CDR1 and CDR2 sequences are MDHEN and SYDVKM. Trimming took 3 bases from V and 8 from J; bases not matched to a gene: 3. Here the CDR3 DNA reads TGTGCCAGCAGTTTTACAGGGGTCGGCTACACCTTC. This gives the protein CASSFTGVGYTF.

The chain links TRBV9 to TRBJ2-2; no clear D gene. The CDR3 length is 13 residues. V lost 0 bases and J 7 bases, leaving 7 bases between the germline ends. The germline gives CDR1 SGDLS, CDR2 YYNGEE. CDR3 sequence (DNA): TGTGCCAGCAGCGTAGGTTTGGTCGGGGAGCTGTTTTTT. As protein: CASSVGLVGELFF.